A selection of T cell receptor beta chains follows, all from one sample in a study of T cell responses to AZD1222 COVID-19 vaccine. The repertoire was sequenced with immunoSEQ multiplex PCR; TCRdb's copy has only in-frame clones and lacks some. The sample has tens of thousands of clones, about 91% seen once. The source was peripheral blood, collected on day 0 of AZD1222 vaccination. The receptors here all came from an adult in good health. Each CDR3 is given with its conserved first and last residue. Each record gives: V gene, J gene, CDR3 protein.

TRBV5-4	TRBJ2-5	CASSPGTGDLQETQYF
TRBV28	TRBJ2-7	CASSKPGQGVAYEQYF
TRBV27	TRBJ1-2	CASSPLPVRTGDGYTF
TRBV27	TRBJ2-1	CASSLAPLLPPHEQFF
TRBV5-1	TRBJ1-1	CASSLGWGGRNTEAFF
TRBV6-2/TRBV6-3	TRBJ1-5	CASSQTLWASSNQPQHF
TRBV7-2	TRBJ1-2	CASSPTGGRGYGYTF
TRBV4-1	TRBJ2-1	CASSFASGSYNEQFF
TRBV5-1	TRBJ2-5	CASSLTANNGETQYF
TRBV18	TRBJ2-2	CASSPREAGGGELFF
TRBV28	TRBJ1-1	CASIRQGQGTFVAFF
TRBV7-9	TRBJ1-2	CASSLRGQGAIGYGYTF
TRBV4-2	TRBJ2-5	CASSQDRGQGGTQYF
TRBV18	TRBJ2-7	CASSRLTGASYEQYF
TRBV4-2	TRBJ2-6	CASGFIGSGANVLTF
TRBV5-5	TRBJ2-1	CASTLVGNEHNEQFF
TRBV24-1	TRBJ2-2	CATSLGGNTGELFF
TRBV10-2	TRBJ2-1	CASSESGGPKEQFF
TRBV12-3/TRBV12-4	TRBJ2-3	CASSTLADTQYF
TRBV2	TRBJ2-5	CASRIQETQYF
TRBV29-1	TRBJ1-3	CSAAQSSGNTIYF
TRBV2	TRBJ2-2	CASRVQGGLDTGELFF
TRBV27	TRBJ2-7	CASSLGGQSKYF
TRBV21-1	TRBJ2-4	CASSIKLADRGGDIQYF